This T cell receptor beta chain emerged from a study of T cell responses to AZD1222 COVID-19 vaccine. The CDR3 is 20 amino acids. Method: immunoSEQ multiplex PCR; TCRdb's copy keeps in-frame clones and lacks some. The top ten hold about 1.5% of the sample, which has 140,000 to 150,000 clones, roughly nine tenths seen once. Sequenced material: peripheral blood, taken on day 0 of AZD1222 vaccination. J is TRBJ1-5 and V is TRBV21-1. TRBV21-1 constitutes a pseudogene. This sequence was found in an adult in good health. The CDR3 here is CASSKLEAGTKRLLARPQHF. DNA of the CDR3: TGTGCCAGCAGCAAATTAGAGGCAGGGACCAAGAGACTATTAGCTAGGCCCCAGCATTTT.